This T cell receptor (beta chain) was recorded in a study of blood T cells in healthy people across ages. Study-level information: With template switching, about one barcoded beta molecule was captured per two T cells. Points from the study as a whole: Changes seen in expanded clonotypes were possibly confounded by donor CMV status left unknown. Older age coincided with a roughly linear decline in TCR beta diversity per million T cells. Among long-lived donors, naive CD4+ cells were more numerous and diversity higher than in aged donors.

V lost 0 bases to trimming and J lost 0 bases, with 11 bases between them. CDR3 length equals 15 residues. Germline CDR1 and CDR2: DFQATT and SNEGSKA (reference sequence). Points on this clonotype: Its antigen is not identified.

A sample-barcoded 5' primer and a J-beta primer mix were used in a second PCR of roughly 7 to 12 cycles. TCRdb called the 5' RACE reads again in MiXCR, with one record for every CDR3 protein. The sample has about 1.5 million distinct CDR3 sequences; 40% to 45% are singletons. Material for sequencing was blood. The gene calls are TRBV20-1 and TRBJ1-2, with D tentatively TRBD1 (6 bases). The TCR comes from a woman under 30 in good health. CDR3 nucleotide sequence: TGCAGTGCTAGAGACCCAGGGGATTCTAACTATGGCTACACCTTC. Protein sequence: CSARDPGDSNYGYTF.